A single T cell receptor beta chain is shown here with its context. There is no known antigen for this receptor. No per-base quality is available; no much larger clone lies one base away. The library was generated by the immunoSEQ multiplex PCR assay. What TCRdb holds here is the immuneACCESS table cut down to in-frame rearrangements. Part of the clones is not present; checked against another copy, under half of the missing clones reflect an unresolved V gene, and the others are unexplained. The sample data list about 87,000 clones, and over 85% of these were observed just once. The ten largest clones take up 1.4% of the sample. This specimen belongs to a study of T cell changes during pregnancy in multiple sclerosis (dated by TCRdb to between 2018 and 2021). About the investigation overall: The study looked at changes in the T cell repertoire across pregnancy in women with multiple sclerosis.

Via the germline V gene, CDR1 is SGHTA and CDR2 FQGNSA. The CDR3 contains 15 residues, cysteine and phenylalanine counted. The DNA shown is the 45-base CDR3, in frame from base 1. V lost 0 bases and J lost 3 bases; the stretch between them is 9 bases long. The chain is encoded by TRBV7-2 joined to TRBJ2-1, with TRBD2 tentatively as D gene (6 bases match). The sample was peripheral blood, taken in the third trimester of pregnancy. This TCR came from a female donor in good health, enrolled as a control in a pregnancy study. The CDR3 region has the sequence CASSLAGGYYNEQFF. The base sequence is TGTGCCAGCAGCTTAGCGGGAGGATACTACAATGAGCAGTTCTTC.